Included here is one T cell receptor (beta chain) sequence, with context. CDR3 length: 11 residues. Germline CDR1 and CDR2: SNHLY and FYNNEI. V was shortened by 7 bases and J by 2 bases, with 4 bases between the two germline ends. Recruits, aged about 18 to 95 years, lived in 25 or so US areas. Participants' reported clinical history set cohort assignment. This sample stems from a study of blood T cell repertoires in COVID-19. Study at large: COVID-19 samples, acute and convalescent, were from the United States, Italy and Spain.

Per the original methods: Reference gene primers were amplified, and this amplification served to estimate nucleated cell counts. Measured with immunoSEQ multiplex PCR; TCRdb has only the in-frame clones, and not every one. The D gene and trimming were derived from the DNA, and the V and J assignments and clone size from that table. The sample lists roughly 190,000 clones, roughly nine tenths seen once, with just under 25% in the top ten. This receptor was identified in a woman in her forties in a cohort exposed to, infected with or recovered from COVID-19 (not recorded which). This chain uses TRBV2 with TRBJ2-3; the D is unclear. The source material was PBMCs or T cells enriched from blood (not recorded which). The CDR3 nucleotides are TGTGCCAGCACCTTCACAGATACGCAGTATTTT. This codes for CASTFTDTQYF.